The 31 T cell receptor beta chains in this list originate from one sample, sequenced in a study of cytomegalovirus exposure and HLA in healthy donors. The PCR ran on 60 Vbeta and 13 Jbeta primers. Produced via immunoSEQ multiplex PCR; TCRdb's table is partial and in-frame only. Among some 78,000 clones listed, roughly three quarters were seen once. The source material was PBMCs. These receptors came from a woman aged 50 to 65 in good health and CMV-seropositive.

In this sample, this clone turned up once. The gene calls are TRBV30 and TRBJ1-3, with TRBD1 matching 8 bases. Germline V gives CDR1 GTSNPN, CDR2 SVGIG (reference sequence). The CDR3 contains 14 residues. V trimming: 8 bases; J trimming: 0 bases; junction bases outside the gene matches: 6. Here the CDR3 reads CAHRQGISGNTIYF. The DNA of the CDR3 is TGTGCCCACCGACAGGGGATCTCTGGAAACACCATATATTTT.

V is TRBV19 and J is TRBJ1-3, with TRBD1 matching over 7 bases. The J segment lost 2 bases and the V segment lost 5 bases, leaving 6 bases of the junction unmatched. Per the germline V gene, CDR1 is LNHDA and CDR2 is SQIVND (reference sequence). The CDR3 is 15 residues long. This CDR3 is CASSVGTVPGNTIYF. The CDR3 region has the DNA TGTGCCAGTAGTGTTGGGACAGTACCTGGAAACACCATATATTTT.

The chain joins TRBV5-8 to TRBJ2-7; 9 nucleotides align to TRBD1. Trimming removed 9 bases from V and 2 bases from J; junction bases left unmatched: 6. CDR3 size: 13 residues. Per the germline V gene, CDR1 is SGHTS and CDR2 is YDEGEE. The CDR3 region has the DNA TGTGCCACCCGACAGGGGGGGACCTACGAGCAGTACTTC. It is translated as CATRQGGTYEQYF.

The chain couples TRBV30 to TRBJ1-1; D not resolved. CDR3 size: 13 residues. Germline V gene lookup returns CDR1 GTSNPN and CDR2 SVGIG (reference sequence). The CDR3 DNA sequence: TGTGCTTCGAACCGGGATATGAACACTGAAGCTTTCTTT. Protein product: CASNRDMNTEAFF.

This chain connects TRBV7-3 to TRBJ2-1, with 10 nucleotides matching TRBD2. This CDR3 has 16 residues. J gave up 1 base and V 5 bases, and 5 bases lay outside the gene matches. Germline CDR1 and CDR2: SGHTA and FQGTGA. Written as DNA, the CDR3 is TGTGCCAGCAGCCCCCATAGCGGGGGGTCCTACAATGAGCAGTTCTTC. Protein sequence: CASSPHSGGSYNEQFF. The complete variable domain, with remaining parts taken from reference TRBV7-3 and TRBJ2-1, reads GAGVSQTPSNKVTEKGKYVELRCDPISGHTALYWYRQSLGQGPEFLIYFQGTGAADDSGLPNDRFFAVRPEGSVSTLKIQRTERGDSAVYLCASSPHSGGSYNEQFFGPGTRLTVL.

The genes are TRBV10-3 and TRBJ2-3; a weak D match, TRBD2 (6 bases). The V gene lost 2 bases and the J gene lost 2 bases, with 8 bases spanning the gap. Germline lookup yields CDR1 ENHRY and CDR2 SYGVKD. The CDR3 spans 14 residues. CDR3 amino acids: CAISEASDTDTQYF. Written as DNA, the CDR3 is TGTGCCATCAGTGAGGCTAGCGACACAGATACGCAGTATTTT.

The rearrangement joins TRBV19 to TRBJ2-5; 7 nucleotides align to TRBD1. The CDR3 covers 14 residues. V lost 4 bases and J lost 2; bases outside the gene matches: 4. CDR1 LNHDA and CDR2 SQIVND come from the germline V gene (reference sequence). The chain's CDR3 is CASSTTGTQETQYF. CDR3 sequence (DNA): TGTGCCAGTAGTACGACAGGGACACAAGAGACCCAGTACTTC.

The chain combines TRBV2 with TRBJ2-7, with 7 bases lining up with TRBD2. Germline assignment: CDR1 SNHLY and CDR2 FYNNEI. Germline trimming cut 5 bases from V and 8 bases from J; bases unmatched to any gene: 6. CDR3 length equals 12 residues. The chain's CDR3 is CASSPGGGKQYF. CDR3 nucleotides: TGTGCCAGCAGTCCTGGGGGGGGTAAGCAGTACTTC.

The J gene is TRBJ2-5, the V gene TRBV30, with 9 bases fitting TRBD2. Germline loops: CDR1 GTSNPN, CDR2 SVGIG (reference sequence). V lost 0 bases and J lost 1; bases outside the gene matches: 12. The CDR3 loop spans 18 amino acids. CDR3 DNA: TGTGCCTGGAGTGTACTGGGGGGAGCGGGGGGCCTCCAAGAGACCCAGTACTTC. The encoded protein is CAWSVLGGAGGLQETQYF.

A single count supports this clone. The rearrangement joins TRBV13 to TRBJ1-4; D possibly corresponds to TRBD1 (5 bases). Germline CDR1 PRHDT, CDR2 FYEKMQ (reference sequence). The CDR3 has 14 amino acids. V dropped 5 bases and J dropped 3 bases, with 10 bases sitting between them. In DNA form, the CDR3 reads TGTGCCAGCAGCCTTAAGACAGCTAATGAAAAACTGTTTTTT. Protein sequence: CASSLKTANEKLFF.

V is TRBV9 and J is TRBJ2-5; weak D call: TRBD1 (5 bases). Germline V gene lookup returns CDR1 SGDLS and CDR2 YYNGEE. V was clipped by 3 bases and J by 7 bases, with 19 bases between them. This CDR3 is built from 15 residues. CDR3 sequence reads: CASSGLMGPLGTQYF. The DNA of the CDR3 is TGTGCCAGCAGCGGGCTCATGGGGCCCCTAGGGACCCAGTACTTC.

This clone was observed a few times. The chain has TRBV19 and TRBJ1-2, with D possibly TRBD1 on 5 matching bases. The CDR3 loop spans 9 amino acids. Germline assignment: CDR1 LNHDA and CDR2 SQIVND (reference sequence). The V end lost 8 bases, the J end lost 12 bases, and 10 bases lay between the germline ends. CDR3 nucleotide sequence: TGTGCCAGTGGCAGGGAAAACACCTTC. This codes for CASGRENTF.

The CDR3 is CASSRGVGYGYTF. In nucleotides, the CDR3 is TGTGCCAGCAGTCGGGGGGTCGGCTATGGCTACACCTTC. The V gene is TRBV27, the J gene TRBJ1-2; a possible D gene is TRBD1 (5 bases). The germline V gene has CDR1 MNHEY and CDR2 SMNVEV (reference sequence). V lost 5 bases to trimming and J lost 4 bases, with 11 bases between them. This CDR3 is 13 amino acids long.

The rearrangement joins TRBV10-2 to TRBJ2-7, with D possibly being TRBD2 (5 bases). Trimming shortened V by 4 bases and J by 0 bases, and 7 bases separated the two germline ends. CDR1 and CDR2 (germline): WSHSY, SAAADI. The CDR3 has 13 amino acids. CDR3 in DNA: TGCGCCAGCAGTGCGCTAGCCTCCTACGAGCAGTACTTC. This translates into CASSALASYEQYF.

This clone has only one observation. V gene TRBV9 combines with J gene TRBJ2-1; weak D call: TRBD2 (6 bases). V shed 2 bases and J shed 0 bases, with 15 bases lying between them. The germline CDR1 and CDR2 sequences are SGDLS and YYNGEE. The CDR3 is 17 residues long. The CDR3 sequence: CASSVGISGSSYNEQFF. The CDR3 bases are TGTGCCAGCAGCGTGGGAATTAGCGGTAGCTCCTACAATGAGCAGTTCTTC.

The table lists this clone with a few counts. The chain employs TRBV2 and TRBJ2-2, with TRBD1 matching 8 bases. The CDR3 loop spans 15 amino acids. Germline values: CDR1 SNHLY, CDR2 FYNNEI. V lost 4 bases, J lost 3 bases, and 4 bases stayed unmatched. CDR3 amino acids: CASSGQGWDTGELFF. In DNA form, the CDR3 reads TGTGCCAGCAGTGGACAGGGGTGGGACACCGGGGAGCTGTTTTTT. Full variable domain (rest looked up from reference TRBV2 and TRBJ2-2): EPEVTQTPSHQVTQMGQEVILRCVPISNHLYFYWYRQILGQKVEFLVSFYNNEISEKSEIFDDQFSVERPDGSNFTLKIRSTKLEDSAMYFCASSGQGWDTGELFFGEGSRLTVL.

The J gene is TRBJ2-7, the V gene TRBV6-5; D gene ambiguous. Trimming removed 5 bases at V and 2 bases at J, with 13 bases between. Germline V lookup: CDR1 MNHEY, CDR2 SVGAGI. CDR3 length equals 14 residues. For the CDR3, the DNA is TGTGCCAGCAGTCTAACCTCGGCGGCCTACGAGCAGTACGTC. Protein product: CASSLTSAAYEQYV.

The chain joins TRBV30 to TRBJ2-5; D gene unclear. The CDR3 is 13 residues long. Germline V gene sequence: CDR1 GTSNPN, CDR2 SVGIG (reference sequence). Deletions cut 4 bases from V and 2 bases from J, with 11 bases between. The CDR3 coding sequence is TGTGCCTGGACCCTTAGAAATCAAGAGACCCAGTACTTC. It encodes CAWTLRNQETQYF.

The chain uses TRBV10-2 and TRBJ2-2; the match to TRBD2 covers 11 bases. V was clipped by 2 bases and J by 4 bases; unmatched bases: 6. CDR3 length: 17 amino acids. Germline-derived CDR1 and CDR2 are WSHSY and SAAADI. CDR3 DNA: TGCGCCAGCAGTGAGGAACTAGCGGGAGTACTCACCGGGGAGCTGTTTTTT. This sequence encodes CASSEELAGVLTGELFF.

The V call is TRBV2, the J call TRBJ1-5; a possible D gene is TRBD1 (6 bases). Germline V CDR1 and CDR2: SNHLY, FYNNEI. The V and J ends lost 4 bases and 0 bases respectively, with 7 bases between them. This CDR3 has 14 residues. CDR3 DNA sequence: TGTGCCAGCAGTGTGGGGGCTAGCAATCAGCCCCAGCATTTT. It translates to CASSVGASNQPQHF.

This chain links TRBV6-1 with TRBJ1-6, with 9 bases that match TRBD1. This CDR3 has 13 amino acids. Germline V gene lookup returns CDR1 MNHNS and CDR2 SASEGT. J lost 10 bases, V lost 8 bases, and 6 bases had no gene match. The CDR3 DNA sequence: TGTGCCAGCGGAGGGACAGGGAGCTCACCCCTCCACTTT. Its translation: CASGGTGSSPLHF.

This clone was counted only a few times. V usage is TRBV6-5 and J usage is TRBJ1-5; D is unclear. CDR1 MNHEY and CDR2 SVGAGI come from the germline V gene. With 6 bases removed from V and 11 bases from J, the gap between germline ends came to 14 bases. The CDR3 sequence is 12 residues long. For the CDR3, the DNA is TGTGCCAGCAGCGCCCAAGGAGCGACCCAGCATTTT. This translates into CASSAQGATQHF.

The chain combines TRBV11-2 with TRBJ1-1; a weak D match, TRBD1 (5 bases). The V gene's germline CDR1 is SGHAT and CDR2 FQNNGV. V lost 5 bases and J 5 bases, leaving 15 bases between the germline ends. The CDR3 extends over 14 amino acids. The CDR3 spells CASSPRSRVTEAFF. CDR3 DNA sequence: TGTGCCAGCAGCCCCAGAAGCAGGGTGACTGAAGCTTTCTTT.

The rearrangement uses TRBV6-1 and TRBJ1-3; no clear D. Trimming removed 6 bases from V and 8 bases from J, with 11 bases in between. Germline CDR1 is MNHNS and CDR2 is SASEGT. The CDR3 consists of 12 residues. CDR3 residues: CASRQPSDTIYF. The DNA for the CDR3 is TGTGCCAGCAGACAGCCTTCCGACACCATATATTTT.

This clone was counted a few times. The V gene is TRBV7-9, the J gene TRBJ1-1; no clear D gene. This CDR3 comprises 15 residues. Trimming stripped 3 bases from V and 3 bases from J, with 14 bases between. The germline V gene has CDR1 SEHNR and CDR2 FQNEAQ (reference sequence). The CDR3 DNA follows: TGTGCCAGCAGCTTTATAGCGGGTGGGGACACTGAAGCTTTCTTT. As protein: CASSFIAGGDTEAFF.

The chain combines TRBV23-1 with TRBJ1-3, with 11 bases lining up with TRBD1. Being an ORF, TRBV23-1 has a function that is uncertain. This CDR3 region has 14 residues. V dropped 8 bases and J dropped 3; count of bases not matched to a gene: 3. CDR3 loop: CASGTGGSGNTIYF. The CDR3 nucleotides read TGCGCCAGCGGGACAGGGGGTAGTGGAAACACCATATATTTT.

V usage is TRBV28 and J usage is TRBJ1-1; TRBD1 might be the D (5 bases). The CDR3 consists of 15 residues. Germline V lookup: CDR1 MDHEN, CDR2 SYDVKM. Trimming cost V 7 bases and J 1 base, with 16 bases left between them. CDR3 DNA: TGTGCCAGCATCCCCCTGACAGTGACGAACACTGAAGCTTTCTTT. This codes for CASIPLTVTNTEAFF.

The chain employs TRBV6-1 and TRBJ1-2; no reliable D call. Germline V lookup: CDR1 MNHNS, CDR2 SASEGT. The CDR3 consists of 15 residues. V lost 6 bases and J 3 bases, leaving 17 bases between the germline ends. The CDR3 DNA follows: TGTGCCAGCAGACTACTCAGTTCCCGGGACTATGGCTACACCTTC. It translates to CASRLLSSRDYGYTF.

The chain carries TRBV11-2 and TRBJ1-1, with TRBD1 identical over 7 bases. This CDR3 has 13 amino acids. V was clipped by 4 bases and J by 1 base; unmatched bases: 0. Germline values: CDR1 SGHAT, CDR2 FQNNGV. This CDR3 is CASSWTGNTEAFF. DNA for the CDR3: TGTGCCAGCAGCTGGACAGGGAACACTGAAGCTTTCTTT.

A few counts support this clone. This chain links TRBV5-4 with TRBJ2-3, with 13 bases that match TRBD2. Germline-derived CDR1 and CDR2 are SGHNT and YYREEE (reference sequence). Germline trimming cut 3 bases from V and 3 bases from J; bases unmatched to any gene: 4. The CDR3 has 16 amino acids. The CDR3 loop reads CASSSGLAGVTDTQYF. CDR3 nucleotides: TGTGCCAGCAGCTCTGGACTAGCGGGAGTAACAGATACGCAGTATTTT.

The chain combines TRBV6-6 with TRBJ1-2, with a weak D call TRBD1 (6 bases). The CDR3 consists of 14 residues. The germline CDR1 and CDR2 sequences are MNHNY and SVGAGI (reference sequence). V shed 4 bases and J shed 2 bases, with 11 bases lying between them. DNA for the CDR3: TGTGCCAGCAGTTCCCTTACAGGGAACTATGGCTACACCTTC. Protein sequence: CASSSLTGNYGYTF.